A selection of T cell receptor beta chains follows, all from one sample in a study of early T cells in non-severe SARS-CoV-2 infection. TCRdb reprocessed the 5' RACE reads with MiXCR, giving one entry per CDR3 protein. The data contain under 85,000 distinct CDR3 sequences, roughly 4.7% of them seen just once; the ten biggest clones take up roughly 6.6%. This specimen consisted of whole blood, obtained at baseline. Every receptor here comes from an adult who was a healthcare worker with PCR-confirmed SARS-CoV-2 infection or an uninfected control (not recorded which). Each CDR3 is given with its conserved first and last residue.

TRBJ2-2 TRBV7-3 CASSLFGNTGELFF
TRBJ2-2 TRBV30 CAYLRTGPGELFF
TRBJ2-3 TRBV5-1 CASSRGPLAGGTDTQYF
TRBJ2-1 TRBV12-5 CASGLVGGDYNEQFF
TRBJ2-7 TRBV6-6 CASSTAREQYF
TRBJ2-1 TRBV7-9 CASSLAGPYNEQFF
TRBJ2-7 TRBV5-1 CASTGTGGFYEQYF
TRBJ1-2 TRBV7-9 CASSPIEELYGYTF
TRBJ2-5 TRBV7-8 CASSPAYETQYF
TRBJ2-1 TRBV7-9 CASSFLLDFYNEQFF
TRBJ1-1 TRBV4-2 CASSQVGGPLNTEAFF
TRBJ1-1 TRBV6-1 CASPGGAEAFF
TRBJ2-5 TRBV14 CASSQDRLVKTQYF
TRBJ2-7 TRBV6-6 CASSPDRDEQYF
TRBJ2-7 TRBV6-6 CASSYSPDRTYEQYF
TRBJ2-1 TRBV9 CASSETSGRASEQFF
TRBJ2-5 TRBV14 CASSQDLEETQYF
TRBJ1-1 TRBV20-1 CSARVDRVRGTEAFF
TRBJ1-1 TRBV30 CAWSSLDRVNQVNTEAFF
TRBJ1-4 TRBV28 CASSPMGQGNEKLFF
TRBJ1-2 TRBV7-8 CASSFQGNYGYTF
TRBJ1-1 TRBV6-1 CASSESQGDTEAFF